Listed below are T cell receptor beta chains from one sample, sequenced in a study of blood T cells in healthy people across ages. TCRdb ran MiXCR on the 5' RACE reads and lists one entry per CDR3 protein. The sample yields some 1.4 million distinct CDR3 sequences, around 42% seen once. Input material: blood. Receptors originate from a woman between 18 and 30 years old in good health. Both conserved end residues are part of each CDR3. D genes are given only for firm matches. Rows may omit the clone size; those that give it use once, few, many or a size class.

>TRBJ2-7|NA|NA|TRBV20-1
CSARDGNHYEQYF
TGCAGTGCTAGAGATGGAAATCACTACGAGCAGTACTTC
>TRBJ1-1|NA|few|TRBV29-1
CSVDGGMGAEAFF
TGCAGCGTTGACGGAGGGATGGGCGCTGAAGCTTTCTTT
>TRBJ1-2|TRBD1|few|TRBV6-6
CASSYGTGANYGYTF
TGTGCCAGCAGTTACGGGACAGGGGCTAACTATGGCTACACCTTC
>TRBJ1-2|TRBD1|NA|TRBV16
CASSKGTAANYGYTF
TGTGCCAGCAGCAAGGGGACAGCAGCTAACTATGGCTACACCTTC
>TRBJ2-1|TRBD2|few|TRBV6-4
CASSQLAGEYNEQFF
TGTGCCAGCAGTCAACTAGCGGGAGAGTACAATGAGCAGTTCTTC
>TRBJ2-4|NA|NA|TRBV27
CASSLAGNQNIQYF
TGTGCCAGCAGTTTAGCAGGGAACCAAAACATTCAGTACTTC
>TRBJ2-7|NA|many|TRBV7-2
CASSLGPQVNEQYF
TGTGCCAGCAGCTTAGGCCCCCAGGTCAACGAGCAGTACTTC
>TRBJ2-1|NA|few|TRBV12-3/TRBV12-4
CASSQDVFLNEQFF
TGTGCCAGCAGCCAGGACGTATTCTTGAATGAGCAGTTCTTC
>TRBJ2-1|TRBD2|NA|TRBV6-6
CASSYPLSGSGSEQFF
TGTGCCAGCAGTTACCCACTTAGCGGGAGTGGGAGTGAGCAGTTCTTC
>TRBJ2-4|NA|NA|TRBV14
CATGKGGDGVTKNIQYF
TGTGCCACCGGCAAGGGTGGAGATGGGGTAACCAAAAACATTCAGTACTTC
>TRBJ2-5|NA|few|TRBV6-6
CASSYSTVGETQYF
TGTGCCAGCAGTTACTCGACCGTGGGGGAGACCCAGTACTTC